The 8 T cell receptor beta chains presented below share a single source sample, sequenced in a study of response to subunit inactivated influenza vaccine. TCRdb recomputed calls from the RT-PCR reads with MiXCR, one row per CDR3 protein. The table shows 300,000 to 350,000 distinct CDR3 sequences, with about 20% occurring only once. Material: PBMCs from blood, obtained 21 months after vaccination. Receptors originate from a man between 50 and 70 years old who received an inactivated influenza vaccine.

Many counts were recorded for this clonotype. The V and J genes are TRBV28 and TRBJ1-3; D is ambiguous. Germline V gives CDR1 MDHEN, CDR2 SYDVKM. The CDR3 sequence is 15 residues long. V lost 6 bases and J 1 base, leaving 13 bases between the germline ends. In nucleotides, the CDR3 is TGTGCCAGCAGCCCTCCGCGTATTTCTGGAAACACCATATATTTT. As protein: CASSPPRISGNTIYF.

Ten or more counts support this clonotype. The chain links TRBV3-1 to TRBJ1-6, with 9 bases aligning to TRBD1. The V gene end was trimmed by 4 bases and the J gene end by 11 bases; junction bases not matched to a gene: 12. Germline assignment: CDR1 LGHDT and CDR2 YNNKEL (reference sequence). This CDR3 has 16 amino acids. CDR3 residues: CASSRGTGPPSAPLHF. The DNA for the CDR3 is TGTGCCAGCAGCCGCGGGACAGGGCCTCCGAGTGCACCCCTCCACTTT.

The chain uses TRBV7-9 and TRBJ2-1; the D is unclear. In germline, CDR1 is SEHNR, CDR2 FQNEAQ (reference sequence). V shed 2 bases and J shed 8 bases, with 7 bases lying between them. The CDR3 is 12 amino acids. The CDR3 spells CASSLKGYEQFF. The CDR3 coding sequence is TGTGCCAGCAGCTTAAAAGGGTATGAGCAGTTCTTC.

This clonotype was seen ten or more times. This chain's CDR3 is CSVLDGDSGNTIYF. CDR3 coding DNA: TGCAGCGTTTTGGACGGAGACTCTGGAAACACCATATATTTT. The V and J genes are TRBV29-1 and TRBJ1-3; D unclear. Germline values: CDR1 SQVTM, CDR2 ANQGSEA. The CDR3 sequence is 14 residues long. V was shortened by 5 bases and J by 0 bases, with 11 bases between the two germline ends.

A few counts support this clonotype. This chain's CDR3 is CSVGTGTGGSTEAFF. The CDR3 DNA reads TGCAGCGTTGGGACCGGGACAGGGGGCTCGACTGAAGCTTTCTTT. The chain uses TRBV29-1 and TRBJ1-1; 12 bases are shared with TRBD1. Per the germline V gene, CDR1 is SQVTM and CDR2 is ANQGSEA. The CDR3 extends over 15 amino acids. V shed 4 bases and J 5 bases; nucleotides not matched to a gene: 8.

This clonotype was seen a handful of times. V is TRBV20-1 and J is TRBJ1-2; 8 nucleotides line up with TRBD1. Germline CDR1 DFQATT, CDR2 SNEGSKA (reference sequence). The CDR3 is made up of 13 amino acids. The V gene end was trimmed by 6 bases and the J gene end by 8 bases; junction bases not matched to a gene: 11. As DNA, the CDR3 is TGCAGTGCGACGGGACAGGACCAGGGGGGCTACACCTTC. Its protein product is CSATGQDQGGYTF.

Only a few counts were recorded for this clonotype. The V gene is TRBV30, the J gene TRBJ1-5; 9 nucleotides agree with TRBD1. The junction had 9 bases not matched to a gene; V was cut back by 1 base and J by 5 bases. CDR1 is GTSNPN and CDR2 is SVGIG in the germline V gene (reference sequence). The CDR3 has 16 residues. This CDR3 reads CAWSGIQGAGDQPQHF. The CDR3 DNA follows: TGTGCCTGGAGTGGGATACAGGGGGCCGGGGATCAGCCCCAGCATTTT.

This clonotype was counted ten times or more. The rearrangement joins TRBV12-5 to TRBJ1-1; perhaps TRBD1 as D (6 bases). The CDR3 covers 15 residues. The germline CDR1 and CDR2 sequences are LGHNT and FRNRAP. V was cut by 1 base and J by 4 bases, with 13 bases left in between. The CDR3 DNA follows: TGTGCTAGTGGTTTGGACAGGGTCGGTCCCACTGAAGCTTTCTTT. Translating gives CASGLDRVGPTEAFF.